This TCR beta chain is from a study of PD-1 blockade in classical Hodgkin lymphoma. Study observations and caveats: Only CD4+ TCR diversity, not CD8+, had risen significantly by C4D1.

CDR3 length equals 15 residues. Looked up from germline, CDR1 is MNHEY and CDR2 is SVGAGI. Unmatched junction bases numbered 5, after V lost 0 bases and J lost 3 bases. Every patient was affected by relapse after autologous stem cell transplantation, while exposure to brentuximab vedotin was not uniform. Sequenced by immunoSEQ multiplex PCR; TCRdb stores in-frame clones only, minus some. Among over 85,000 clones listed, 81% were seen once. Comments on this clone: Its antigen is still unknown.

This rearrangement joins TRBV6-5 to TRBJ2-7, with TRBD1 matching 7 bases. This clonotype originated in a human donor with classical Hodgkin lymphoma. The sample here was peripheral blood mononuclear cells (PBMCs), taken before the second cycle of nivolumab. CDR3 protein: CASSYSGTVSYEQYF. The CDR3 DNA follows: TGTGCCAGCAGTTACTCCGGGACAGTCAGCTACGAGCAGTACTTC.